These T cell receptor beta chains were read from a single sample in a study of cytomegalovirus exposure and HLA in healthy donors. The repertoire was sequenced with immunoSEQ multiplex PCR; TCRdb's copy has only in-frame clones and lacks some. This table has about 120,000 clones, roughly 80% appearing once. Input material: PBMCs. The source is a middle-aged woman in good health and CMV-seropositive. The CDR3 runs from the conserved cysteine through the conserved F or W. Fields, in order: clone size, V gene, J gene, D gene, CDR3 protein, CDR3 DNA. The D gene is left open where the match is weak. Clone size is shown for a subset of rows, as once, few, many or a class of expanded clone.

few	TRBV11-3	TRBJ2-3	TRBD2	CASSLGSGTSITDTQYF	TGTGCCAGCAGCTTAGGATCCGGGACTAGCATCACAGATACGCAGTATTTT
few	TRBV6-5	TRBJ1-1	NA	CASSRDLNTEAFF	TGTGCCAGCAGCCGGGATCTGAACACTGAAGCTTTCTTT
NA	TRBV6-5	TRBJ1-1	NA	CASSATGYTEAFF	TGTGCCAGCAGCGCGACAGGTTACACTGAAGCTTTCTTT
NA	TRBV2	TRBJ1-2	NA	CASRNRTYLYGYTF	TGTGCCAGCAGAAACAGGACCTATCTTTATGGCTACACCTTC
NA	TRBV6-6	TRBJ2-4	TRBD1	CASSSQGAAKNIQYF	TGTGCCAGCAGTTCACAGGGGGCGGCCAAAAACATTCAGTACTTC
NA	TRBV15	TRBJ1-2	NA	CATSPRVSQITYGYTF	TGTGCCACCAGCCCCAGGGTCTCCCAAATCACCTATGGCTACACCTTC
NA	TRBV10-2	TRBJ2-1	TRBD2	CASSVLAGASEQFF	TGCGCCAGCAGTGTCCTAGCGGGAGCAAGTGAGCAGTTCTTC
NA	TRBV6-5	TRBJ2-7	TRBD2	CASSLGLAGYEQYF	TGTGCCAGCAGTTTGGGACTAGCGGGCTACGAGCAGTACTTC
NA	TRBV19	TRBJ1-2	TRBD1	CASSTRQGSYGYTF	TGTGCCAGTAGTACGCGACAGGGATCCTATGGCTACACCTTC
NA	TRBV19	TRBJ1-2	TRBD1	CASKKGAVGYTF	TGTGCCAGTAAGAAGGGGGCGGTTGGCTACACCTTC
once	TRBV7-8	TRBJ2-5	NA	CASSLAQGGGRRETQYF	TGTGCCAGCAGCTTAGCGCAGGGGGGCGGGCGTAGAGAGACCCAGTACTTC
few	TRBV9	TRBJ2-1	NA	CASSVSAGSSYNEQFF	TGTGCCAGCAGCGTATCTGCGGGGTCGAGCTACAATGAGCAGTTCTTC
NA	TRBV30	TRBJ1-1	NA	CAWFNVTEAFF	TGTGCCTGGTTTAATGTCACTGAAGCTTTCTTT
NA	TRBV7-9	TRBJ2-3	TRBD1	CATSRDRVADTQYF	TGTGCCACCTCCCGGGACAGGGTGGCAGATACGCAGTATTTT
once	TRBV27	TRBJ2-3	NA	CASSHLRQASSGTDTQYF	TGTGCCAGCAGCCACCTTAGACAGGCCTCAAGTGGGACAGATACGCAGTATTTT
NA	TRBV9	TRBJ2-7	NA	CASSVGWRGEQYF	TGTGCCAGCAGCGTAGGGTGGCGGGGAGAGCAGTACTTC
NA	TRBV30	TRBJ1-1	TRBD1	CAWRGQGINTEAFF	TGTGCCTGGAGAGGACAGGGGATAAACACTGAAGCTTTCTTT
NA	TRBV7-3	TRBJ2-3	NA	CASSPLSRRQDKGTQYF	TGTGCCAGCAGCCCACTCAGCCGGCGGCAGGATAAGGGGACGCAGTATTTT
NA	TRBV5-1	TRBJ1-1	NA	CASSLVGGDTEAFF	TGCGCCAGCAGCTTGGTCGGGGGTGACACTGAAGCTTTCTTT
NA	TRBV5-4	TRBJ2-7	TRBD1	CASSLGTGSSYEQYF	TGTGCCAGCAGCCTAGGGACAGGATCCTCCTACGAGCAGTACTTC
once	TRBV19	TRBJ1-4	NA	CASSIIRTANEKLFF	TGTGCCAGTAGTATAATTCGGACAGCTAATGAAAAACTGTTTTTT
NA	TRBV2	TRBJ2-2	TRBD2	CASLAGGNTGELFF	TGTGCCAGCCTAGCGGGAGGGAACACCGGGGAGCTGTTTTTT
NA	TRBV5-1	TRBJ1-4	NA	CASSLGQGRQEKLFF	TGCGCCAGCAGCTTGGGGCAGGGTAGGCAAGAAAAACTGTTTTTT
NA	TRBV5-1	TRBJ2-7	TRBD1	CASSLEGTGYEQYF	TGCGCCAGCAGCTTGGAGGGGACAGGGTACGAGCAGTACTTC
NA	TRBV6-5	TRBJ1-3	TRBD1	CASSPGDRVNTIYF	TGTGCCAGCAGTCCTGGGGACAGGGTAAACACCATATATTTT
NA	TRBV7-9	TRBJ2-6	NA	CASSFGRGTLSGANVLTF	TGTGCCAGCAGCTTTGGGCGGGGCACCCTCTCTGGGGCCAACGTCCTGACTTTC
NA	TRBV10-3	TRBJ1-5	NA	CAISGEGRETDTQHF	TGTGCCATCAGTGGAGAAGGCCGGGAAACAGATACGCAGCATTTT
NA	TRBV19	TRBJ2-2	TRBD1	CAVGDRGTGELFF	TGTGCCGTAGGGGACAGGGGGACCGGGGAGCTGTTTTTT
NA	TRBV29-1	TRBJ2-3	TRBD2	CSVAGGVAGSTDTQYF	TGCAGCGTGGCCGGCGGGGTAGCGGGAAGCACAGATACGCAGTATTTT
once	TRBV2	TRBJ2-7	TRBD1	CASCPGQGIYEQYF	TGTGCCAGCTGCCCGGGACAGGGTATCTACGAGCAGTACTTC
NA	TRBV2	TRBJ1-1	TRBD1	CASRDRERNTEAFF	TGTGCCAGCCGGGACAGGGAGAGGAACACTGAAGCTTTCTTT
NA	TRBV4-2	TRBJ1-5	NA	CASSQGGRSGNQPQHF	TGTGCCAGCAGCCAAGGCGGACGTAGCGGCAATCAGCCCCAGCATTTT
NA	TRBV29-1	TRBJ1-3	NA	CSVAVSPNIYSGNTIYF	TGCAGCGTTGCGGTTTCTCCTAATATTTACTCTGGAAACACCATATATTTT
few	TRBV5-6	TRBJ1-4	NA	CASVRRAALNEKLFF	TGTGCCAGCGTCCGGCGGGCGGCCCTTAATGAAAAACTGTTTTTT
NA	TRBV7-2	TRBJ1-2	TRBD1	CASSLDRDRAINYDYTF	TGTGCCAGCAGCTTAGACAGGGACAGGGCTATTAACTATGACTACACCTTC
few	TRBV6-1	TRBJ1-4	NA	CASFGRTSNEKLFF	TGTGCCAGCTTCGGGAGGACTTCTAATGAAAAACTGTTTTTT
NA	TRBV6-1	TRBJ1-6	NA	CALGEVLGSPLHF	TGTGCCCTAGGGGAAGTATTGGGTTCACCCCTCCACTTT
NA	TRBV6-6	TRBJ2-2	TRBD2	CASSYSTGRAHGELFF	TGTGCCAGCAGTTACTCGACCGGGAGGGCCCACGGGGAGCTGTTTTTT
NA	TRBV15	TRBJ2-2	NA	CATSRDYTNTGELFF	TGTGCCACCAGCAGAGATTACACGAACACCGGGGAGCTGTTTTTT
NA	TRBV5-1	TRBJ2-3	TRBD2	CASSLTEGRGNTQYF	TGCGCCAGCAGCTTGACCGAGGGGAGGGGAAATACGCAGTATTTT
NA	TRBV7-2	TRBJ2-3	TRBD2	CASSLAAGVEPDTQYF	TGTGCCAGCAGCTTAGCAGCGGGGGTGGAGCCAGATACGCAGTATTTT
NA	TRBV7-2	TRBJ2-7	TRBD2	CASSLGTSGVYEQYF	TGTGCCAGCAGCTTAGGGACTAGCGGGGTCTACGAGCAGTACTTC
NA	TRBV11-2	TRBJ2-7	TRBD1	CASSLGQGLTYEQYF	TGTGCCAGCAGCTTAGGACAGGGCCTCACCTACGAGCAGTACTTC
NA	TRBV5-4	TRBJ1-1	NA	CASSLSSRMNTEAFF	TGTGCCAGCAGCTTGAGCTCCCGAATGAACACTGAAGCTTTCTTT